The 32 T cell receptor beta chains reported below all come from one sample, sequenced in a study of blood T cells in healthy people across ages. Primed by a sample-barcoded 5' primer and a J-beta primer mix, a second PCR proceeded for about 6 to 11 cycles. TCRdb reprocessed the 5' RACE reads via MiXCR and lists one record per CDR3 protein. Of some 1,800,000 distinct CDR3 sequences in the sample, roughly 43% were seen once. The material sequenced was blood. The receptors here all came from a human donor in good health.

The rearrangement links TRBV29-1 to TRBJ2-3; the D is unclear. Germline loops: CDR1 SQVTM, CDR2 ANQGSEA. V was clipped by 0 bases and J by 1 base, with 14 bases between them. The CDR3 spans 16 residues. The CDR3 DNA reads as TGCAGCGTTGAAGATCTTCGGCTACCTCGCACAGATACGCAGTATTTT. It is translated as CSVEDLRLPRTDTQYF.

This clonotype was observed a handful of times. The rearrangement links TRBV29-1 to TRBJ1-4, with D maybe TRBD1 (6 bases). This CDR3 spans 13 amino acids. Germline values: CDR1 SQVTM, CDR2 ANQGSEA. V lost 6 bases to trimming and J lost 3 bases, with 11 bases between them. CDR3 in DNA: TGCAGCGTCGGACAGATTTCTAATGAAAAACTGTTTTTT. Protein sequence: CSVGQISNEKLFF.

CDR3 residues: CASSLGSGTPWGQYF. The CDR3 DNA follows: TGTGCCAGCAGCTTAGGATCGGGGACACCATGGGGGCAGTACTTC. The genes are TRBV7-2 and TRBJ2-7; D might be TRBD1 (6 bases). The CDR3 has 15 amino acids. Germline values: CDR1 SGHTA, CDR2 FQGNSA. Between the trimmed V and J ends, which lost 1 base and 9 bases, there was a span of 19 bases.

In its sample, this clonotype was seen once. The chain is built from TRBV6-5 and TRBJ2-1; 10 positions agree with TRBD2. Unmatched junction bases numbered 10, after V lost 0 bases and J lost 5 bases. There are 18 residues in the CDR3. Germline V gives CDR1 MNHEY, CDR2 SVGAGI. The CDR3 loop reads CASSYSGLAGALNNEQFF. CDR3 nucleotide sequence: TGTGCCAGCAGTTACTCGGGGCTAGCGGGGGCCCTTAACAATGAGCAGTTCTTC.

The gene calls are TRBV29-1 and TRBJ1-4, with a weak D call TRBD1 (6 bases). Germline V gene data show CDR1 as SQVTM and CDR2 as ANQGSEA. CDR3 length equals 15 residues. Trimming removed 4 bases from V and 4 bases from J, with 16 bases in between. The chain's CDR3 is CSVGIAGTSNEKLFF. The DNA of the CDR3 is TGCAGCGTTGGGATTGCCGGGACAAGTAATGAAAAACTGTTTTTT.

CDR3 sequence reads: CSVAGRGTDTQYF. The CDR3 region has the DNA TGCAGCGTTGCAGGACGGGGTACAGATACGCAGTATTTT. This chain joins TRBV29-1 and TRBJ2-3, with D possibly being TRBD2 (5 bases). Germline assignment: CDR1 SQVTM and CDR2 ANQGSEA. This CDR3 is built from 13 residues. Trimming took 4 bases from V and 3 from J, leaving 11 bases between them.

This clonotype was counted between two and nine times. The chain has TRBV20-1 and TRBJ1-2; no reliable D call. This CDR3 is 14 amino acids long. V lost 1 base, J lost 1 base, and 10 bases lay in between. Germline V gene sequence: CDR1 DFQATT, CDR2 SNEGSKA (reference sequence). The CDR3 loop is CSARGGTNNYGYTF. CDR3 nucleotide sequence: TGCAGTGCTAGAGGCGGCACGAATAACTATGGCTACACCTTC.

The rearrangement links TRBV4-3 to TRBJ1-2; no reliable D call. Germline CDR1 LGHNA, CDR2 YSLEER. V lost 3 bases to trimming and J lost 0 bases, with 8 bases between them. The CDR3 is made up of 14 amino acids. CDR3 bases: TGCGCCAGCAGCCAGGTCCTTTCTAACTATGGCTACACCTTC. This translates into CASSQVLSNYGYTF.

The chain joins TRBV6-2 or TRBV6-3 to TRBJ2-5; weak D call: TRBD2 (7 bases). The V gene lost 6 bases and the J gene lost 4 bases, with 12 bases spanning the gap. This CDR3 comprises 13 residues. CDR1 and CDR2 (germline): MNHEY, SVGEGT. The CDR3 DNA is TGTGCCAGCAGCAAAGGGGGGGTAGAGACCCAGTACTTC. It codes for CASSKGGVETQYF.

This clonotype was seen more than once but under ten times. V gene TRBV2 combines with J gene TRBJ1-6; the D gene is possibly TRBD1 (6 bases). This CDR3 region has 16 residues. V lost 0 bases to trimming and J lost 13 bases, with 19 bases between them. Per the germline V gene, CDR1 is SNHLY and CDR2 is FYNNEI. The CDR3 is CASSEAAGGLWSPLHF. The DNA of the CDR3 is TGTGCCAGCAGTGAAGCGGCGGGGGGGCTTTGGTCGCCCCTCCACTTT.

The V gene is TRBV29-1, the J gene TRBJ2-5; D could derive from TRBD1 or TRBD2 (5 bases each). The CDR3 covers 12 residues. Trimming shortened V by 7 bases and J by 5 bases, and 14 bases separated the two germline ends. Germline V lookup: CDR1 SQVTM, CDR2 ANQGSEA. The CDR3 region is CSGRDLHETQYF. The CDR3 nucleotides read TGCAGCGGCCGGGACCTCCATGAGACCCAGTACTTC.

The chain joins TRBV15 to TRBJ2-6, with 8 nucleotides matching TRBD1. The CDR3 runs to 18 residues. V dropped 3 bases and J dropped 0; count of bases not matched to a gene: 7. Per germline, CDR1 LNHNV and CDR2 YYDKDF (reference sequence). The chain's CDR3 is CATSRYGQGLSGANVLTF. As DNA, the CDR3 is TGTGCCACCAGCAGGTATGGACAGGGACTCTCTGGGGCCAACGTCCTGACTTTC.

The V and J genes are TRBV3-1 and TRBJ2-3, with no clear D. The CDR3 extends over 17 amino acids. V lost 4 bases, J lost 4 bases, and 21 bases lay in between. Germline CDR1 LGHDT, CDR2 YNNKEL (reference sequence). CDR3 nucleotides: TGTGCCAGCAGCCCCCTTCTTGGGCCCCTATCTTCAGATACGCAGTATTTT. Protein: CASSPLLGPLSSDTQYF.

The V and J genes are TRBV6-2 or TRBV6-3 and TRBJ2-5, with 7 positions matching TRBD1. The CDR3 length is 16 residues. The V gene's germline CDR1 is MNHEY and CDR2 SVGEGT. The V and J ends lost 2 bases and 2 bases, in that order; junction bases with no gene match: 8. CDR3 nucleotide sequence: TGTGCCAGCAGTTACCAGGGGGAAGGGGAACAAGAGACCCAGTACTTC. Amino acids: CASSYQGEGEQETQYF.

The rearrangement links TRBV7-9 to TRBJ2-1; D possibly corresponds to TRBD2 (5 bases). The CDR3 has 19 amino acids. V dropped 0 bases and J dropped 0 bases, with 18 bases sitting between them. The germline CDR1 and CDR2 sequences are SEHNR and FQNEAQ (reference sequence). The CDR3, as DNA: TGTGCCAGCAGCTTAGCGCTAGGGAGCGGAGTGGGCTCCTACAATGAGCAGTTCTTC. Protein sequence: CASSLALGSGVGSYNEQFF.

This clonotype has more than one count but fewer than ten. The rearrangement links TRBV12-3 or TRBV12-4 to TRBJ1-4, with TRBD1 matching 7 bases. The CDR3 sequence is 14 residues long. V lost 3 bases to trimming and J lost 8 bases; unmatched junction nucleotides: 6. The CDR3 spells CASSFWAGGEKLFF. The DNA for the CDR3 is TGTGCCAGCAGTTTTTGGGCAGGGGGGGAAAAACTGTTTTTT.

This clonotype turned up a few times. This chain uses TRBV2 with TRBJ2-7; D perhaps matches TRBD1 (6 bases). CDR3 length equals 14 residues. Germline V lookup: CDR1 SNHLY, CDR2 FYNNEI. Trimming took 7 bases from V and 3 from J, leaving 16 bases between them. This CDR3 reads CASKDSNGNYEQYF. CDR3 in DNA: TGTGCCAGCAAGGACAGTAACGGGAACTACGAGCAGTACTTC.

J is TRBJ2-4 and V is TRBV13, with 13 bases lining up with TRBD2. The V and J ends lost 5 bases and 13 bases, in that order; junction bases with no gene match: 14. There are 16 residues in the CDR3. Germline-derived CDR1 and CDR2 are PRHDT and FYEKMQ (reference sequence). The CDR3 region is CASSPVATSGGNEQYF. CDR3 DNA: TGTGCCAGCAGCCCAGTGGCGACTAGCGGGGGGAATGAGCAGTACTTC.

This clonotype was observed a single time. The V and J genes are TRBV7-9 and TRBJ1-2; 10 nucleotides line up with TRBD1. This CDR3 is built from 17 residues. With V trimmed by 3 bases and J by 6 bases, 13 bases remained unmatched. CDR1 SEHNR and CDR2 FQNEAQ come from the germline V gene (reference sequence). The CDR3 DNA reads TGTGCCAGCAGCTTGGCCGGGACAGGGGCCTATAAGGATGGCTACACCTTC. Amino acid sequence: CASSLAGTGAYKDGYTF.

The CDR3 DNA reads as TGTGCTAGTGGTTTGGTACGGGACAGGCTGGGCGAACACTATGGCTACACCTTC. Encoded protein: CASGLVRDRLGEHYGYTF. V gene TRBV12-5 combines with J gene TRBJ1-2; 8 nucleotides align to TRBD1. From germline, CDR1 is LGHNT and CDR2 FRNRAP. CDR3 length equals 18 residues. V gave up 0 bases and J gave up 3 bases; unmatched junction bases: 12.

The J gene is TRBJ2-1, the V gene TRBV7-2; D is undetermined. Trimming stripped 4 bases from V and 2 bases from J, with 12 bases between. This CDR3 contains 15 residues. Germline V gene sequence: CDR1 SGHTA, CDR2 FQGNSA. The CDR3 bases are TGTGCCAGCAGCTATGGGTTTCGCCCCTACAATGAGCAGTTCTTC. Its protein is CASSYGFRPYNEQFF.

The rearrangement links TRBV7-2 to TRBJ2-5; no definite D call. CDR1 SGHTA and CDR2 FQGNSA come from the germline V gene. This CDR3 comprises 13 residues. Trimming cost V 4 bases and J 5 bases, with 11 bases left between them. The chain's CDR3 is CASSSGLMETQYF. The CDR3, as DNA: TGTGCCAGCAGCTCGGGCCTTATGGAGACCCAGTACTTC.

The J gene is TRBJ2-7, the V gene TRBV4-3; D is unclear. This CDR3 spans 13 amino acids. V lost 4 bases, J lost 7 bases, and 14 bases lay in between. Germline V CDR1 and CDR2: LGHNA, YSLEER. The DNA for the CDR3 is TGCGCCAGCAGCCTTAATCTGGCGCATGAGCAGTACTTC. Amino acid sequence: CASSLNLAHEQYF.

The CDR3 region is CASSHGWGSTNEKLFF. The CDR3 region has the DNA TGTGCCAGCAGCCACGGGTGGGGCTCAACTAATGAAAAACTGTTTTTT. The chain uses TRBV12-3 or TRBV12-4 and TRBJ1-4; the D gene is possibly TRBD1 (5 bases). Trimming cost V 6 bases and J 0 bases, with 14 bases left between them. This CDR3 is built from 16 residues.

This chain uses TRBV7-2 with TRBJ1-4; D gene ambiguous. Between the trimmed V and J ends, which lost 1 base and 13 bases, there was a span of 19 bases. The CDR3 covers 15 residues. Germline V gene lookup returns CDR1 SGHTA and CDR2 FQGNSA. CDR3 sequence reads: CASSLGRLRMKGLFF. CDR3 DNA sequence: TGTGCCAGCAGCTTAGGCAGGCTCAGGATGAAAGGACTGTTTTTT.

This chain connects TRBV18 to TRBJ2-5; 8 bases are shared with TRBD2. Looked up from germline, CDR1 is KGHSH and CDR2 is LQKENI. This CDR3 contains 18 residues. V lost 4 bases to trimming and J lost 0 bases; unmatched junction nucleotides: 13. CDR3 coding DNA: TGTGCCAGCTCACGGTTCCGGGCGGGGGGACCGTACCAAGAGACCCAGTACTTC. This translates into CASSRFRAGGPYQETQYF.

This clonotype was counted between two and nine times. The V call is TRBV28, the J call TRBJ2-7; 8 positions agree with TRBD1. Germline CDR1 MDHEN, CDR2 SYDVKM. The V gene end was trimmed by 9 bases and the J gene end by 6 bases; junction bases not matched to a gene: 7. This CDR3 region has 12 residues. CDR3 coding DNA: TGTGCCAGTACAGGGGGACGAGGCGAGCAGTACTTC. This translates into CASTGGRGEQYF. Full variable domain (remainder filled in from reference TRBV28 and TRBJ2-7): DVKVTQSSRYLVKRTGEKVFLECVQDMDHENMFWYRQDPGLGLRLIYFSYDVKMKEKGDIPEGYSVSREKKERFSLILESASTNQTSMYLCASTGGRGEQYFGPGTRLTVT.

This clonotype came up a few times. V is TRBV12-3 or TRBV12-4 and J is TRBJ1-1, with D unresolved. This CDR3 has 12 amino acids. V lost 3 bases, J lost 7 bases, and 9 bases lay in between. CDR3 in amino acids: CASSFSSGEAFF. The CDR3 DNA reads TGTGCCAGCAGTTTTAGCTCGGGTGAAGCTTTCTTT.

The rearrangement uses TRBV5-1 and TRBJ2-3; tentatively, D is TRBD2 (5 bases). With 4 bases removed from V and 5 bases from J, the gap between germline ends came to 17 bases. The germline gives CDR1 SGHRS, CDR2 YFSETQ. There are 15 residues in the CDR3. CDR3 bases: TGCGCCAGCAGCAGAGATGGACTGTCGGGAGATACGCAGTATTTT. Amino acids: CASSRDGLSGDTQYF.

The rearrangement links TRBV11-2 to TRBJ2-4, with unresolved D. V gave up 8 bases and J gave up 0 bases, with 20 bases separating them. Germline CDR1 SGHAT, CDR2 FQNNGV. CDR3 length: 17 amino acids. The CDR3, as DNA: TGTGCCAGCCGACCCGGGTTAGGGCAATTAGCCAAAAACATTCAGTACTTC. As protein: CASRPGLGQLAKNIQYF.

The chain couples TRBV6-6 to TRBJ1-5, with D hard to call. The V gene lost 4 bases and the J gene lost 7 bases, with 8 bases spanning the gap. Germline V gene data show CDR1 as MNHNY and CDR2 as SVGAGI (reference sequence). This CDR3 has 12 residues. The CDR3 nucleotides read TGTGCCAGCAGTTCCTTGGAGCAGCCCCAGCATTTT. Protein sequence: CASSSLEQPQHF.

The chain carries TRBV6-2 or TRBV6-3 and TRBJ1-1; D is ambiguous. The CDR3 has 11 residues. Germline values: CDR1 MNHEY, CDR2 SVGEGT. Deletions cut 3 bases from V and 11 bases from J, with 10 bases between. CDR3 nucleotide sequence: TGTGCCAGCAGTTATTTTAATTTGGCTTTCTTT. Its translation is CASSYFNLAFF.